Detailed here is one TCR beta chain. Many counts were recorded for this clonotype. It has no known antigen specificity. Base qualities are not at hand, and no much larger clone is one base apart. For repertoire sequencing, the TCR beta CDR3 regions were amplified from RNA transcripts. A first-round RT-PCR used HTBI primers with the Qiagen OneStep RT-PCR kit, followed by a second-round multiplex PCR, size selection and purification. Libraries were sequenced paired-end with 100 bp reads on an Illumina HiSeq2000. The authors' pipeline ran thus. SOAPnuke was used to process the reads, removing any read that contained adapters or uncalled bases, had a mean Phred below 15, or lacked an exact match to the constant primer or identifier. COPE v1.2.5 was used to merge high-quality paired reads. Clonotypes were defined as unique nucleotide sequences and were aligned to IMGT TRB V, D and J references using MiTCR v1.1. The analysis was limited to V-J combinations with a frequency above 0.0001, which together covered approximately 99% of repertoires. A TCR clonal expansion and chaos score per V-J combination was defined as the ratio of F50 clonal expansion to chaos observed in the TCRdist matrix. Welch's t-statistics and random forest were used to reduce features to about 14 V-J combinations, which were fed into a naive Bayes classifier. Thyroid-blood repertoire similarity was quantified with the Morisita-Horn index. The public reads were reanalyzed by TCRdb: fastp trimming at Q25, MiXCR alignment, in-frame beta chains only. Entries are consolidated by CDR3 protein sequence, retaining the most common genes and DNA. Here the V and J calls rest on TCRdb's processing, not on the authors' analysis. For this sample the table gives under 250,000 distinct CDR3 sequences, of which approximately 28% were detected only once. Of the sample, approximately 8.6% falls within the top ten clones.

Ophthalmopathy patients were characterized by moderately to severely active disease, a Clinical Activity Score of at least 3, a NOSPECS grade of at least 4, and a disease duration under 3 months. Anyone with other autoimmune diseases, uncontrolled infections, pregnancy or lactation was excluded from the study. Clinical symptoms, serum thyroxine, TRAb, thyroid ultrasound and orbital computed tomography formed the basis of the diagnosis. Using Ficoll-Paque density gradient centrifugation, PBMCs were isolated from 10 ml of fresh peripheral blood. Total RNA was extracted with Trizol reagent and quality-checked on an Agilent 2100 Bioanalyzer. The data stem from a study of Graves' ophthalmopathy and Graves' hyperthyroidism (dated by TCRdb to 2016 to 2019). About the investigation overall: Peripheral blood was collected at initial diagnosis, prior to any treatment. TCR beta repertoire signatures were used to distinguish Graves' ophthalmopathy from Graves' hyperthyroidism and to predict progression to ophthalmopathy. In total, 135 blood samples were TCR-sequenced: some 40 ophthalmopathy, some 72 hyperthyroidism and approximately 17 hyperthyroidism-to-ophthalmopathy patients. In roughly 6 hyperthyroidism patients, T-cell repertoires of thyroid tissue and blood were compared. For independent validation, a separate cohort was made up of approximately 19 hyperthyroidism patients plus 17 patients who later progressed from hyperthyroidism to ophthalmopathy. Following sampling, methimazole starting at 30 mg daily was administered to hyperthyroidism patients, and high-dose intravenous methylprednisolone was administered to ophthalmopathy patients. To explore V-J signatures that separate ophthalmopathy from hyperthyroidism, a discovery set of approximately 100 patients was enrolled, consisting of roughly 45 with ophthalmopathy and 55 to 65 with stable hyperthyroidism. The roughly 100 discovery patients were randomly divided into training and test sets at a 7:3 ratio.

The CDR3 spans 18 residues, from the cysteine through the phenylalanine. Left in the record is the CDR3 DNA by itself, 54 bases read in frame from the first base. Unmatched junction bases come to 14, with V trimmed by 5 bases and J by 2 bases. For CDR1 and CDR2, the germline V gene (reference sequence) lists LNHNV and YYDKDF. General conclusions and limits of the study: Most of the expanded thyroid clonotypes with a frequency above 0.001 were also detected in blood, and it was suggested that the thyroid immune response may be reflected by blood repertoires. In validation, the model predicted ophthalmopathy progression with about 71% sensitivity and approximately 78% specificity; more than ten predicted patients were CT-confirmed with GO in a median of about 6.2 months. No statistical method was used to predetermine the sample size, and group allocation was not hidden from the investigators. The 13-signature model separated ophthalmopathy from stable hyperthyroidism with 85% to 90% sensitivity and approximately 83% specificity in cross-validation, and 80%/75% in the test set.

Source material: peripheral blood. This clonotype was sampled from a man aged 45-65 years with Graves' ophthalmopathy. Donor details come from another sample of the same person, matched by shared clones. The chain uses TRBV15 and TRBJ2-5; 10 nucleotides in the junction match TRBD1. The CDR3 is CATSAKLAGQGHQETQYF. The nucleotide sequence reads TGTGCCACCAGCGCCAAATTGGCGGGACAGGGGCATCAAGAGACCCAGTACTTC.